Following are 6 T cell receptor beta chains from one sample sequenced in a study of T cell responses to AZD1222 COVID-19 vaccine. The repertoire was sequenced with immunoSEQ multiplex PCR; TCRdb's copy has only in-frame clones and lacks some. The table has over 150,000 clones, around 90% seen once. This specimen consisted of peripheral blood, obtained on day 0 of AZD1222 vaccination. The receptors shown here come from an adult in good health.

This chain joins TRBV28 and TRBJ1-2; D is ambiguous. The length of the CDR3 is 12 residues. CDR1 and CDR2 (germline): MDHEN, SYDVKM. V shed 5 bases and J shed 2 bases, with 6 bases lying between them. The CDR3 region is CASSRINYGYTF. The CDR3 nucleotides are TGTGCCAGCAGTCGCATAAACTATGGCTACACCTTC.

J is TRBJ2-7 and V is TRBV6-5; TRBD2 aligns across 7 bases. The germline CDR1 and CDR2 sequences are MNHEY and SVGAGI. The CDR3 is 14 residues long. V shed 6 bases and J 2 bases; nucleotides not matched to a gene: 7. CDR3 DNA: TGTGCCAGCAGAGTAGCGGGTAGGACCTACGAGCAGTACTTC. It encodes CASRVAGRTYEQYF.

This chain joins TRBV29-1 and TRBJ1-2; D unclear. Trimming removed 4 bases at V and 1 base at J, with 7 bases between. The V gene's germline CDR1 is SQVTM and CDR2 ANQGSEA. The CDR3 has 12 amino acids. The CDR3 coding sequence is TGCAGCGTTGGTTCCGATAACTATGGCTACACCTTC. It yields the protein CSVGSDNYGYTF.

The rearrangement uses TRBV27 and TRBJ1-1; 12 positions match TRBD1. This CDR3 region has 16 residues. Germline trimming cut 4 bases from V and 3 bases from J; bases unmatched to any gene: 6. Germline V gives CDR1 MNHEY, CDR2 SMNVEV (reference sequence). CDR3 DNA: TGTGCCAGCAGTTACGGGACAGGGGGCGCTTACACTGAAGCTTTCTTT. It is translated as CASSYGTGGAYTEAFF.

This sequence joins TRBV27 and TRBJ1-3; a weak D match, TRBD1 (6 bases). The CDR3 contains 16 residues. The germline V gene encodes CDR1 MNHEY and CDR2 SMNVEV (reference sequence). Deletions cut 5 bases from V and 4 bases from J, with 18 bases between. The CDR3 reads CASSPWAGGAGNTIYF. The CDR3 DNA follows: TGTGCCAGCAGTCCTTGGGCGGGGGGGGCAGGAAACACCATATATTTT.

The V and J genes are TRBV21-1 and TRBJ2-7; TRBD1 is the table's D call, not checked against the DNA. TRBV21-1 is classified as a pseudogene. The CDR3 covers 14 residues. CDR3 DNA: TGTGCCAGCAGCAAACCCACAACAGGGACCGAGCAGTACTTC. This codes for CASSKPTTGTEQYF.